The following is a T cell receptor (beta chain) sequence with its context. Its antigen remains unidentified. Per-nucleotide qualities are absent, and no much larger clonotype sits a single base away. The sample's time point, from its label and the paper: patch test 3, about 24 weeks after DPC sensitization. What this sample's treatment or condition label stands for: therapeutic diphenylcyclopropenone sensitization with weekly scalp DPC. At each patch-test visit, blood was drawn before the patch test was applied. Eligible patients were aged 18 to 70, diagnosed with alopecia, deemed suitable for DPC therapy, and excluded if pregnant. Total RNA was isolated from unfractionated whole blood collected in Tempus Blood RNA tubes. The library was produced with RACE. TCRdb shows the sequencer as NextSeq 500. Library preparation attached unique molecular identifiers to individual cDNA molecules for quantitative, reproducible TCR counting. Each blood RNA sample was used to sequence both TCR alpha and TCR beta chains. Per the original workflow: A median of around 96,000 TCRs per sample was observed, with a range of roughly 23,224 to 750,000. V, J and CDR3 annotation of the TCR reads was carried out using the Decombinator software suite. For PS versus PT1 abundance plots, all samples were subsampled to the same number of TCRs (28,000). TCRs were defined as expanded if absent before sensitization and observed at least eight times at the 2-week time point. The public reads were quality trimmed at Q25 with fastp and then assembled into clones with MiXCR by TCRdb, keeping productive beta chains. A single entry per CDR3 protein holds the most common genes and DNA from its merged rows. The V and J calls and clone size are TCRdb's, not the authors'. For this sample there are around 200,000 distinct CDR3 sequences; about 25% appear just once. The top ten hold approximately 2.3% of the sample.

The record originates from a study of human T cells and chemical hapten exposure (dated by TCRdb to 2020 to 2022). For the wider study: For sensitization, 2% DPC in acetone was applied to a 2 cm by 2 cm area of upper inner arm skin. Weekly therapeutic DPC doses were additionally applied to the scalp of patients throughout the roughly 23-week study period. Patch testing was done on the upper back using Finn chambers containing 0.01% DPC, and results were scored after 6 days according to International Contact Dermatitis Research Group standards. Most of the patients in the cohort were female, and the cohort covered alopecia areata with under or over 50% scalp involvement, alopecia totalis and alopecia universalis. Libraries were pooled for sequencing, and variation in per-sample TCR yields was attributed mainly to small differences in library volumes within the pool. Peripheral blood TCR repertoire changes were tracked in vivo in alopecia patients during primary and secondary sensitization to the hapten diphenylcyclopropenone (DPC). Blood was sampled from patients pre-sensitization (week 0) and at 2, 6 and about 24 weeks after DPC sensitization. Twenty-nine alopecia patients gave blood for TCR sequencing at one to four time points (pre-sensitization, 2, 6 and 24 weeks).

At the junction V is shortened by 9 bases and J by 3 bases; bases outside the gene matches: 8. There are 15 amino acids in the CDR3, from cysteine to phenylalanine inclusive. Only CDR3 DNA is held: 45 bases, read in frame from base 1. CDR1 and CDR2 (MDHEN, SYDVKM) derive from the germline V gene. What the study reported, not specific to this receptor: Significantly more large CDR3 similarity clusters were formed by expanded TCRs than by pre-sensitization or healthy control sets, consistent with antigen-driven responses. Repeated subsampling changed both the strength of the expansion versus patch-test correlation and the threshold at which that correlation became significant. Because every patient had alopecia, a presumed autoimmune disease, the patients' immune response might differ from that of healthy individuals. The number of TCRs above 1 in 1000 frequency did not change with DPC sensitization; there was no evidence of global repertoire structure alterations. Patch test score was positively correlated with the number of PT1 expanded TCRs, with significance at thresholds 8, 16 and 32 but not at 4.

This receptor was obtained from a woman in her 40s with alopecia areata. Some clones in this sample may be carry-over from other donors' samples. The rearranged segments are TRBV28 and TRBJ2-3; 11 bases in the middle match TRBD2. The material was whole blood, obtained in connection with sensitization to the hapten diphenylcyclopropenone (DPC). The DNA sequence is TGTGCCAGTCTAGCGGGAGGCCCTCCGACAGATACGCAGTATTTT. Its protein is CASLAGGPPTDTQYF.